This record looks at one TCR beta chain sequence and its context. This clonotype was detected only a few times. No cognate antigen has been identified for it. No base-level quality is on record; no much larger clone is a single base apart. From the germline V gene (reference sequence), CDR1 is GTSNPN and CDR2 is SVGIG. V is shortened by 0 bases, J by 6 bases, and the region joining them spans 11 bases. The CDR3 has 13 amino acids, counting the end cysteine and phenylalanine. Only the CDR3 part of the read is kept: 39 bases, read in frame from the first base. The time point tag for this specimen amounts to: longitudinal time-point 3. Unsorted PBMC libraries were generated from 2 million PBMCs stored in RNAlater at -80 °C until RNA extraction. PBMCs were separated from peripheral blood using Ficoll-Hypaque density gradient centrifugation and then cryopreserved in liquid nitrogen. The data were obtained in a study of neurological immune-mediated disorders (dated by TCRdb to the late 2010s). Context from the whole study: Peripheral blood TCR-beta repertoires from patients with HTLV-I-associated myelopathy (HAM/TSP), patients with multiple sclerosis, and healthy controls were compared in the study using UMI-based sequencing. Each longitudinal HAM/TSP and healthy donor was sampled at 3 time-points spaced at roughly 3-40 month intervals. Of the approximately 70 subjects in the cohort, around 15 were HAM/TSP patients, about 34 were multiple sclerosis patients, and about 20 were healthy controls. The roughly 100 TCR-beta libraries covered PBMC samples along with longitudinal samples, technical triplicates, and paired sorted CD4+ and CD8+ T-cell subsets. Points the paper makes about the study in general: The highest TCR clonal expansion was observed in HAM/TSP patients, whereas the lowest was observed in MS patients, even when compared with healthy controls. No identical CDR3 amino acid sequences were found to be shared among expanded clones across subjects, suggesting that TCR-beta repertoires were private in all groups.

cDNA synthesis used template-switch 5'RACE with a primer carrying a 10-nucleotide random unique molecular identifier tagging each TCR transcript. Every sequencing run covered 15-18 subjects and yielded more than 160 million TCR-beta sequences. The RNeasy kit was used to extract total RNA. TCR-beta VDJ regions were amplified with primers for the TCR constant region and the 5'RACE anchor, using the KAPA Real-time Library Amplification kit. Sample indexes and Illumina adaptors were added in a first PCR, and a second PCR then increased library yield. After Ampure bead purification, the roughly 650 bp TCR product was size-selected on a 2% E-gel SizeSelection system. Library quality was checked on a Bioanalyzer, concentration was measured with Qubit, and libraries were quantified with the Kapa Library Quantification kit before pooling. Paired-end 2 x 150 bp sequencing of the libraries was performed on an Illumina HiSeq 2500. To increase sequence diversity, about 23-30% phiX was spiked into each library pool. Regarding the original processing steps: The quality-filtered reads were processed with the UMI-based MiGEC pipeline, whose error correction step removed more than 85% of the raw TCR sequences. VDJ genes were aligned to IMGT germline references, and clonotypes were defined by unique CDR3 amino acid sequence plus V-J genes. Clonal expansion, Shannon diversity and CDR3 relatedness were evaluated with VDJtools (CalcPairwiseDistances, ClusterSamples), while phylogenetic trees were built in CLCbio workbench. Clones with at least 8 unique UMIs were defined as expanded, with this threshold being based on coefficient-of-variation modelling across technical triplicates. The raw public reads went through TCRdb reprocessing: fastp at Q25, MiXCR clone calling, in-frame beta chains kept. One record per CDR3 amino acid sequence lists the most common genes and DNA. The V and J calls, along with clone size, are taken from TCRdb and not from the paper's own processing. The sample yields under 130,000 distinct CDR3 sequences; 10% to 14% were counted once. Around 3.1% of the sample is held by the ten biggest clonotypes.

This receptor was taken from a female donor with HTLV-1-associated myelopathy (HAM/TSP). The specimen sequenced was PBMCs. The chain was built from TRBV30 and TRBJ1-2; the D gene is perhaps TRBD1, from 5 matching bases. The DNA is TGTGCCTGGAGTGTAGGTGGGGGAAATGGCTACACCTTC. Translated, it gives CAWSVGGGNGYTF.